This entry is about one TCR beta chain. This sample is part of a study of radiation and T cells in renal cell carcinoma. The J segment lost 3 bases and the V segment lost 0 bases, leaving 4 bases of the junction unmatched. CDR1 LGHNA and CDR2 YSLEER come from the germline V gene. This CDR3 spans 15 amino acids. Clones were sequenced by immunoSEQ multiplex PCR, and TCRdb holds only the in-frame ones, with some missing. The sample records 95,000 or so clones, 86% being singletons. The time point here: baseline pretreatment blood. Specified treatment: 15 Gy SBRT to primary tumor, nephrectomy 4 weeks later.

The genes are TRBV4-3 and TRBJ2-7; 8 positions match TRBD1. The sequence came from a man in his forties or fifties with renal cell carcinoma. The starting material was blood, obtained from a patient whose treatment included radiotherapy and nephrectomy. The CDR3 region has the DNA TGCGCCAGCAGCCAAGACGGACAGGGCATCTACGAGCAGTACTTC. This codes for CASSQDGQGIYEQYF.